This entry is about one TCR beta chain. This sample was taken from a study of blood T cell repertoires in COVID-19. Sequencing was performed with immunoSEQ multiplex PCR; in TCRdb, only in-frame clones are kept and a portion is missing. The repertoire holds roughly 75,000 clones, approximately 80% seen once, with roughly 13% in the top ten. V lost 6 bases to trimming and J lost 6 bases, with 15 bases between them. Germline CDR1 is SGHTA and CDR2 is FQGNSA. The CDR3 is 14 residues long. The sample taken for sequencing was peripheral blood. The chain is built from TRBV7-2 and TRBJ2-1; possibly TRBD1 for D (6 bases). This receptor was taken from a man aged 50 to 60 with COVID-19, enrolled during active disease. The chain's CDR3 is CASSRVSRGNEQFF. For the CDR3, the DNA is TGTGCCAGCAGTCGGGTATCCAGGGGCAATGAGCAGTTCTTC.